This T cell receptor (beta chain) was sequenced for a study of T cells in Graves' hyperthyroidism and ophthalmopathy. Study-wide results and limits: It was a median about seven months before onset that the model predicted ophthalmopathy.

Deletions cut 8 bases from V and 3 bases from J, with 13 bases between. The germline V gene has CDR1 MDHEN and CDR2 SYDVKM. There are 13 residues in the CDR3. This clonotype showed up many times. Its specificity is unknown. Amplification targeted TCR beta CDR3 regions from RNA transcripts. The TCR CDR3 first-round RT-PCR relied on the HTBI primer set. TCRdb passed the multiplex PCR reads through MiXCR, listing each CDR3 protein once. Of about 96,000 distinct CDR3 sequences in the sample, 51% were seen once. V usage is TRBV28 and J usage is TRBJ1-2, with D uncertain. Sequenced material: blood. The sequence derives from a middle-aged woman with Graves' hyperthyroidism. The CDR3 sequence is CASGPDGHYGYTF. The DNA for the CDR3 is TGTGCCAGCGGCCCTGACGGTCACTATGGCTACACCTTC.